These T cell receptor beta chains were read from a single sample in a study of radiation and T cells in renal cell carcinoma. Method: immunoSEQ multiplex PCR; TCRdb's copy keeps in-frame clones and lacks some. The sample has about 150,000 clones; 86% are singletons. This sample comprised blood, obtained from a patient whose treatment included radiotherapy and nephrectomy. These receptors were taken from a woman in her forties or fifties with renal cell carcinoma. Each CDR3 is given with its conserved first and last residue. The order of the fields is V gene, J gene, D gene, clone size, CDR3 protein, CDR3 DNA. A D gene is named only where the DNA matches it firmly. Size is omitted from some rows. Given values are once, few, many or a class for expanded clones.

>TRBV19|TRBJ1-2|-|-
CASTHGPPLYGYTF
TGTGCCAGTACCCATGGACCGCCACTTTATGGCTACACCTTC
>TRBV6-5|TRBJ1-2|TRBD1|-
CASSRGQGQGYTF
TGTGCCAGCAGCAGGGGACAGGGGCAGGGCTACACCTTC
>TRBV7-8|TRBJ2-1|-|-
CASSLVGAWKFF
TGTGCCAGCAGCTTAGTCGGGGCGTGGAAGTTCTTC
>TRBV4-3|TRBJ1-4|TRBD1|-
CASSPKGQGSEKLFF
TGCGCCAGCAGCCCAAAGGGACAGGGTAGCGAAAAACTGTTTTTT
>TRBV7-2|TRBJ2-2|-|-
CAREQDSNTGELFF
TGTGCCCGCGAACAGGACTCGAACACCGGGGAGCTGTTTTTT
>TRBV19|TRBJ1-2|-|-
CASSIFGEVVHGYTF
TGTGCCAGTAGTATCTTCGGGGAAGTCGTGCATGGCTACACCTTC
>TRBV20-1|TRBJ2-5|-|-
CSASYSGTQYF
TGCAGTGCTAGTTACAGCGGGACCCAGTACTTC
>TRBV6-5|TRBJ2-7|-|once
CASSWRSYEQYF
TGTGCCAGCAGTTGGAGGTCCTACGAGCAGTACTTC
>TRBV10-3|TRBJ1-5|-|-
CAISEGSNSNQPQHF
TGTGCCATCAGTGAGGGGTCCAATAGCAATCAGCCCCAGCATTTT
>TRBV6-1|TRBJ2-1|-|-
CASSEGGWVSSYNEQFF
TGTGCCAGCAGTGAAGGCGGGTGGGTATCCTCCTACAATGAGCAGTTCTTC
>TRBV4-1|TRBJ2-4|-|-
CASSQGSLAKNIQYF
TGCGCCAGCAGCCAAGGCAGCCTAGCCAAAAACATTCAGTACTTC
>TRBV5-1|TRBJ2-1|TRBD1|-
CASSYTTGTSSYNEQFF
TGCGCCAGCAGCTATACGACAGGGACAAGCTCCTACAATGAGCAGTTCTTC
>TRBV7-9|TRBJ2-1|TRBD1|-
CASSQGAGNEQFF
TGTGCCAGCAGCCAGGGGGCGGGTAATGAGCAGTTCTTC
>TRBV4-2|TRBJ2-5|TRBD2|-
CASSQEGLAGEGETQYF
TGTGCCAGCAGCCAAGAAGGACTAGCGGGAGAGGGAGAGACCCAGTACTTC
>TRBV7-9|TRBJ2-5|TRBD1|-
CASRIRQGETQYF
TGTGCCAGCAGAATCCGACAGGGAGAGACCCAGTACTTC
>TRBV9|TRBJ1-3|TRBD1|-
CASSVVGQGAGNTIYF
TGTGCCAGCAGCGTAGTGGGACAGGGCGCAGGAAACACCATATATTTT
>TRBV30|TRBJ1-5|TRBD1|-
CAWSVGTGGGNQPQHF
TGTGCCTGGAGTGTAGGTACAGGGGGCGGCAATCAGCCCCAGCATTTT
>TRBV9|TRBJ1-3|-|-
CASSVDSWWGNTIYF
TGTGCCAGCAGCGTAGACTCGTGGTGGGGAAACACCATATATTTT
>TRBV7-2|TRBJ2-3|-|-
CASSYDWDTQYF
TGTGCCAGCAGCTACGACTGGGATACGCAGTATTTT
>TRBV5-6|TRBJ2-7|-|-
CASSLTGNIGYEQYF
TGTGCCAGCAGCTTAACAGGGAATATAGGCTACGAGCAGTACTTC
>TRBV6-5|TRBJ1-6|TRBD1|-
CASSYSGDRGSPLHF
TGTGCCAGCAGTTACTCGGGGGACAGGGGTTCACCCCTCCACTTT
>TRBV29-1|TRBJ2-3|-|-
CSVEDQTATDTQYF
TGCAGCGTTGAAGATCAAACTGCGACAGATACGCAGTATTTT
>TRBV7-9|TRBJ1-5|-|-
CASSLQGNSQPQHF
TGTGCCAGCAGCTTACAGGGGAATTCTCAGCCCCAGCATTTT
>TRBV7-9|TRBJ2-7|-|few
CASSFLSGGSSEQYF
TGTGCCAGCAGCTTTTTGTCCGGCGGCTCCTCCGAGCAGTACTTC
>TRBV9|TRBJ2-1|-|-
CASSSHGSNEQFF
TGTGCCAGCAGCTCGCACGGCTCCAATGAGCAGTTCTTC
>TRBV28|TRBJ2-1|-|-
CASRPAGTGYNEQFF
TGTGCCAGCAGACCCGCCGGGACTGGGTACAATGAGCAGTTCTTC
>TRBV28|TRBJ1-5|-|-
CASTPGASRGQPQHF
TGTGCCAGCACCCCTGGGGCCTCAAGGGGTCAGCCCCAGCATTTT
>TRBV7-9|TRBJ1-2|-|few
CASSFGQTYGYTF
TGTGCCAGCAGCTTTGGGCAGACCTATGGCTACACCTTC
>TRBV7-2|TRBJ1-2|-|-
CASSLMARRGYGYTF
TGTGCCAGCAGCCTCATGGCTCGACGTGGCTATGGCTACACCTTC
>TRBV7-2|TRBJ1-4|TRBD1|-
CASSLAGQGVPNEKLFF
TGTGCCAGCAGCTTAGCGGGACAGGGGGTACCTAATGAAAAACTGTTTTTT
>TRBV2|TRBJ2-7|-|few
CASSTVSYEQYF
TGTGCCAGCAGCACAGTCTCCTACGAGCAGTACTTC
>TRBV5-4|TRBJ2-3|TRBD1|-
CASSFRDRRTDTQYF
TGTGCCAGCAGCTTCAGGGACAGACGCACAGATACGCAGTATTTT
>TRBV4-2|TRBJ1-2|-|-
CASSQDPGTSLGYTF
TGTGCCAGCAGCCAAGATCCAGGGACCTCCCTGGGCTACACCTTC
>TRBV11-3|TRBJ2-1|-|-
CASSPGGAKNEQFF
TGTGCCAGCAGCCCGGGCGGGGCCAAAAATGAGCAGTTCTTC
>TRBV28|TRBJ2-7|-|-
CASSQQGDTYEQYF
TGTGCCAGCAGTCAACAGGGAGATACCTACGAGCAGTACTTC
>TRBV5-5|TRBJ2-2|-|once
CASSLDRVGNTGELFF
TGTGCCAGCAGCTTGGACAGGGTGGGAAACACCGGGGAGCTGTTTTTT
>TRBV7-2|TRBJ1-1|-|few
CASSLARGNTEAFF
TGTGCCAGCAGCTTAGCGCGCGGGAACACTGAAGCTTTCTTT
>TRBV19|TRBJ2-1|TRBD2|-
CASSRGGSSYNEQFF
TGTGCCAGTAGTCGGGGGGGGAGCTCCTACAATGAGCAGTTCTTC
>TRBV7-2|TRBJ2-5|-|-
CASSLVLGGETQYF
TGTGCCAGCAGCTTAGTTCTCGGGGGAGAGACCCAGTACTTC
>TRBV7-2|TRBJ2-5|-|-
CASSLGIGAGTQYF
TGTGCCAGCAGCTTGGGGATCGGGGCCGGGACCCAGTACTTC
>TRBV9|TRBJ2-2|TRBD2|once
CASTPRGGPLVGELFF
TGTGCCAGCACGCCCCGGGGGGGGCCCCTAGTCGGGGAGCTGTTTTTT
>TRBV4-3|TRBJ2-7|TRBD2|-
CASSRDPSGPYEQYF
TGCGCCAGCAGCCGAGACCCTAGCGGCCCCTACGAGCAGTACTTC
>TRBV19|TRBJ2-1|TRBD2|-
CASSISPQGTSEGPYNEQFF
TGTGCCAGTAGTATTAGCCCGCAAGGGACTAGCGAAGGGCCCTACAATGAGCAGTTCTTC
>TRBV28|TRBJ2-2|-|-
CASRPNLNTGELFF
TGTGCCAGCAGGCCGAACCTGAACACCGGGGAGCTGTTTTTT
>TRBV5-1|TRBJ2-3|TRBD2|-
CASSYSGEGWGTDTQYF
TGCGCCAGCAGCTATAGCGGGGAGGGGTGGGGCACAGATACGCAGTATTTT
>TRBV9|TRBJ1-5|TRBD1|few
CASSVGQGSLEPQHF
TGTGCCAGCAGCGTAGGACAGGGGAGCCTGGAGCCCCAGCATTTT